Below, 15 T cell receptor beta chains from the same sample are listed, as sequenced in a study of cytomegalovirus exposure and HLA in healthy donors. The primer mix had 60 Vbeta and 13 Jbeta primers. TCRdb keeps only in-frame clones here, not all; method: immunoSEQ multiplex PCR. In all, the sample yields approximately 120,000 clones. The sequenced material came from PBMCs. All receptors come from a woman aged 60-70 years in good health and CMV-seronegative.

This sequence joins TRBV5-1 and TRBJ2-3; 8 nucleotides agree with TRBD1. From germline, CDR1 is SGHRS and CDR2 YFSETQ. There are 15 residues in the CDR3. The ends lost 0 bases at V and 7 bases at J; junction bases unmatched: 7. The DNA for the CDR3 is TGCGCCAGCAGCTTGGTGACAGGGGACCTCAATACGCAGTATTTT. As protein: CASSLVTGDLNTQYF.

This chain joins TRBV13 and TRBJ2-7; no clear D. The CDR3 extends over 12 amino acids. Trimming cost V 1 base and J 6 bases, with 7 bases left between them. The germline gives CDR1 PRHDT, CDR2 FYEKMQ (reference sequence). For the CDR3, the DNA is TGTGCCAGCAGCTTAGACCCCAGCGAGCAGTACTTC. Translation: CASSLDPSEQYF. Full variable domain (rest looked up from reference TRBV13 and TRBJ2-7): AAGVIQSPRHLIKEKRETATLKCYPIPRHDTVYWYQQGPGQDPQFLISFYEKMQSDKGSIPDRFSAQQFSDYHSELNMSSLELGDSALYFCASSLDPSEQYFGPGTRLTVT.

Worth noting for this clone: Because the CDR3 is missing its conserved closing phenylalanine or tryptophan, this is likely a read error. The DNA is left out, because the CDR3 cannot be placed on it with certainty; the CDR3 is given as TCRdb lists it. V is TRBV6-1 and J is TRBJ1-2; whether TRBD1, the table's D call, matches the DNA was not checked. CDR1 and CDR2 from the germline V gene are MNHNS and SASEGT. 13 amino acids form the CDR3, both terminal residues included. CDR3 in amino acids: CASSEAIVRSSLI.

The V call is TRBV5-1, the J call TRBJ2-1, with TRBD2 matching over 11 bases. This CDR3 contains 18 residues. Trimming at V came to 1 base and at J to 8 bases, leaving 14 bases not matched to a gene. Germline CDR1 SGHRS, CDR2 YFSETQ. Here the CDR3 reads CASSLTGGSGGARDEQFF. The DNA for the CDR3 is TGCGCCAGCAGCTTGACCGGGGGTAGCGGGGGGGCTAGGGATGAGCAGTTCTTC.

J is TRBJ2-5 and V is TRBV19; 9 nucleotides agree with TRBD2. After removal of 4 bases from V and 5 bases from J, the junction contained 8 bases not matched to a gene. The germline V gene encodes CDR1 LNHDA and CDR2 SQIVND (reference sequence). The CDR3 length is 15 residues. CDR3 loop: CASSKLAGVRETQYF. For the CDR3, the DNA is TGTGCCAGTAGTAAATTAGCGGGGGTCCGGGAGACCCAGTACTTC.

This sequence joins TRBV27 and TRBJ2-7; 7 bases agree with TRBD2. V lost 4 bases to trimming and J lost 4 bases; unmatched junction nucleotides: 7. Germline V gene sequence: CDR1 MNHEY, CDR2 SMNVEV (reference sequence). CDR3 size: 14 residues. For the CDR3, the DNA is TGTGCCAGCAGTTCGGACCTCGGGGGGTACGAGCAGTACTTC. Translating it yields CASSSDLGGYEQYF.

The V and J genes are TRBV7-3 and TRBJ2-1; D is perhaps TRBD2 (5 bases). Trimming cost V 5 bases and J 0 bases, with 11 bases left between them. There are 15 residues in the CDR3. The germline gives CDR1 SGHTA, CDR2 FQGTGA. The CDR3 loop is CASSRDYSSYNEQFF. In DNA form, the CDR3 reads TGTGCCAGCAGCCGCGACTACAGCTCCTACAATGAGCAGTTCTTC. Together with reference TRBV7-3 and TRBJ2-1, the CDR3 gives the full variable domain: GAGVSQTPSNKVTEKGKYVELRCDPISGHTALYWYRQSLGQGPEFLIYFQGTGAADDSGLPNDRFFAVRPEGSVSTLKIQRTERGDSAVYLCASSRDYSSYNEQFFGPGTRLTVL.

V gene TRBV15 combines with J gene TRBJ2-7; D ambiguous. From germline, CDR1 is LNHNV and CDR2 YYDKDF (reference sequence). The V and J ends lost 0 bases and 0 bases respectively, with 12 bases between them. CDR3 length equals 16 residues. The CDR3 here is CATSRDFGGNSYEQYF. Written as DNA, the CDR3 is TGTGCCACCAGCAGAGATTTCGGCGGAAACTCCTACGAGCAGTACTTC.

The chain couples TRBV13 to TRBJ2-7, with TRBD2 matching over 7 bases. Per germline, CDR1 PRHDT and CDR2 FYEKMQ (reference sequence). Losses at the gene ends were 1 base for V and 0 bases for J; bases not matched to a gene: 9. The CDR3 consists of 17 residues. In nucleotides, the CDR3 is TGTGCCAGCAGCTTAGACAGCACTAGCGTAAGCTCCTACGAGCAGTACTTC. Amino acid sequence: CASSLDSTSVSSYEQYF.

V gene TRBV5-1 combines with J gene TRBJ2-1; 7 nucleotides match TRBD2. Germline trimming cut 0 bases from V and 4 bases from J; bases unmatched to any gene: 10. From germline, CDR1 is SGHRS and CDR2 YFSETQ. This CDR3 comprises 17 residues. Here the CDR3 DNA reads TGCGCCAGCAGCTTGGTGGCTAGCGGATTCGTATACAATGAGCAGTTCTTC. This sequence encodes CASSLVASGFVYNEQFF.

Regarding this clone: Mismatch with germline at one junction end may stem from a read error. The chain joins TRBV6-6 to TRBJ2-7; D ambiguous. This CDR3 spans 14 amino acids. The germline V gene has CDR1 MNHNY and CDR2 SVGAGI (reference sequence). For the CDR3, the DNA is TGTGCCAGCAGTTATCCTACTTCCTCCAACGAGCAGTACTTC. Translating it yields CASSYPTSSNEQYF.

The chain is built from TRBV7-2 and TRBJ2-2; 7 bases align to TRBD2. V trimming: 2 bases; J trimming: 7 bases; junction bases outside the gene matches: 4. The length of the CDR3 is 14 residues. Germline assignment: CDR1 SGHTA and CDR2 FQGNSA. The CDR3 spells CASSLRREYGELFF. CDR3 DNA sequence: TGTGCCAGCAGCTTAAGGCGGGAGTACGGGGAGCTGTTTTTT.

About this clone: At one of its ends the junction is not consistent with the germline gene, which may arise from a read error. This sequence joins TRBV7-9 and TRBJ2-1; D unclear. This CDR3 contains 16 residues. Germline V lookup: CDR1 SEHNR, CDR2 FQNEAQ (reference sequence). The chain's CDR3 is CASRLGRGDSYNEQFF. The CDR3 DNA reads as TGTGCCAGCAGGTTAGGTCGCGGTGACTCCTACAATGAGCAGTTCTTC.

V usage is TRBV29-1 and J usage is TRBJ1-1; D uncertain. Trimming shortened V by 3 bases and J by 0 bases, and 11 bases separated the two germline ends. The CDR3 has 14 residues. Germline-derived CDR1 and CDR2 are SQVTM and ANQGSEA. The CDR3 nucleotides read TGCAGCGTTGATAAACGGGGTATGAACACTGAAGCTTTCTTT. Translating gives CSVDKRGMNTEAFF.

This chain links TRBV5-6 with TRBJ1-5, with 8 bases lining up with TRBD1. This CDR3 region has 15 residues. CDR1 is SGHDT and CDR2 is YYEEEE in the germline V gene. The trim removed 3 bases at V and 8 bases at J, leaving 10 bases unmatched. DNA of the CDR3: TGTGCCAGCAGCTATGGGACAGGTCTAAAAAAGCCCCAGCATTTT. Translation: CASSYGTGLKKPQHF. Combining the CDR3 with reference TRBV5-6 and TRBJ1-5 gives the whole variable domain DAGVTQSPTHLIKTRGQQVTLRCSPKSGHDTVSWYQQALGQGPQFIFQYYEEEERQRGNFPDRFSGHQFPNYSSELNVNALLLGDSALYLCASSYGTGLKKPQHFGDGTRLSIL.